What follows are 9 T cell receptor beta chains derived from one specimen sequenced in a study of cytomegalovirus exposure and HLA in healthy donors (dated by TCRdb to the late 2010s). The method behind the library was the immunoSEQ multiplex PCR assay. A mixture of 60 forward primers for TCR Vbeta segments and 13 reverse primers for TCR Jbeta segments was used in the multiplex PCR. TCRdb provides this immuneACCESS table in a form limited to in-frame rearrangements. Some clones are lacking; in checked studies, under half of them reflect an unresolved V gene, and why the rest are absent is not known. The sample yields around 97,000 clones; 60% to 80% were counted once. The top ten constitute 4% of the sample. The sequenced sample was PBMCs. These receptors were obtained from a man in his fifties or sixties in good health and CMV-seropositive.

A few counts support this clone. The chain combines TRBV6-5 with TRBJ2-7; possibly TRBD1 for D (6 bases). CDR1 and CDR2 (germline): MNHEY, SVGAGI. Trimming removed 5 bases from V and 2 bases from J, with 16 bases in between. There are 15 residues in the CDR3. The CDR3 nucleotides read TGTGCCAGCAGTCGCAGACAGGCTTTTGCCTACGAGCAGTACTTC. Its translation: CASSRRQAFAYEQYF.

The V and J genes are TRBV28 and TRBJ2-5; TRBD1 might be the D (6 bases). CDR1 is MDHEN and CDR2 is SYDVKM in the germline V gene. There are 13 residues in the CDR3. Deletions cut 6 bases from V and 5 bases from J, with 13 bases between. CDR3 coding DNA: TGTGCCAGCAGAAAACAGGGAGTGGAGACCCAGTACTTC. Its translation is CASRKQGVETQYF.

The chain recombines TRBV29-1 with TRBJ2-5; 7 bases are a match to TRBD1. Germline V gene sequence: CDR1 SQVTM, CDR2 ANQGSEA. V lost 5 bases to trimming and J lost 1 base; unmatched junction nucleotides: 1. The CDR3 is 12 amino acids. This chain's CDR3 is CSVRDSQETQYF. The CDR3 nucleotides read TGCAGCGTTCGGGACAGCCAAGAGACCCAGTACTTC. The whole variable domain, filled in from reference TRBV29-1 and TRBJ2-5, reads SAVISQKPSRDICQRGTSLTIQCQVDSQVTMMFWYRQQPGQSLTLIATANQGSEATYESGFVIDKFPISRPNLTFSTLTVSNMSPEDSSIYLCSVRDSQETQYFGPGTRLLVL.

The chain uses TRBV11-2 and TRBJ1-3; 8 nucleotides line up with TRBD1. Per germline, CDR1 SGHAT and CDR2 FQNNGV. This CDR3 has 15 amino acids. J lost 0 bases, V lost 3 bases, and 1 base had no gene match. CDR3 in amino acids: CASSFQGASGNTIYF. For the CDR3, the DNA is TGTGCCAGCAGCTTTCAGGGGGCCTCTGGAAACACCATATATTTT.

The V gene is TRBV9, the J gene TRBJ2-7, with 7 positions matching TRBD1. The CDR3 contains 14 residues. Trimming at V came to 2 bases and at J to 3 bases, leaving 5 bases not matched to a gene. Looked up from germline, CDR1 is SGDLS and CDR2 is YYNGEE. This CDR3 reads CASSVGTALYEQYF. DNA of the CDR3: TGTGCCAGCAGCGTGGGGACAGCGCTCTACGAGCAGTACTTC.

The chain recombines TRBV6-5 with TRBJ2-3, with D perhaps matching TRBD1 (6 bases). From germline, CDR1 is MNHEY and CDR2 SVGAGI. This CDR3 comprises 15 residues. The V and J ends lost 4 bases and 0 bases respectively, with 11 bases between them. CDR3 region: CASSWTVASTDTQYF. CDR3 nucleotides: TGTGCCAGCAGTTGGACAGTCGCTAGCACAGATACGCAGTATTTT.

Points on this clone: No DNA is shown, since the ends of the CDR3 on it are uncertain; the CDR3 is the one TCRdb lists. The CDR3 is CASGPVASGADF. The chain recombines TRBV6-5 with TRBJ2-5; TRBD2, the table's D call, lacks a check against the DNA. The germline V gene has CDR1 MNHEY and CDR2 SVGAGI. The CDR3 has 12 residues if both end residues are counted.

This chain connects TRBV5-4 to TRBJ2-2; D is uncertain. The V end lost 0 bases, the J end lost 6 bases, and 6 bases lay between the germline ends. The germline V gene encodes CDR1 SGHNT and CDR2 YYREEE (reference sequence). CDR3 length equals 13 residues. Here the CDR3 reads CASSLDRAGELFF. The CDR3 DNA reads TGTGCCAGCAGCTTGGATCGAGCCGGGGAGCTGTTTTTT.

This clone was counted only a few times. The chain carries TRBV19 and TRBJ2-1; the match to TRBD1 covers 8 bases. Germline V gene sequence: CDR1 LNHDA, CDR2 SQIVND (reference sequence). V shed 5 bases and J 5 bases; nucleotides not matched to a gene: 11. The CDR3 sequence is 16 residues long. The DNA of the CDR3 is TGTGCCAGTAGTTTCTCCCGGGACAGGACCAACAATGAGCAGTTCTTC. Translation: CASSFSRDRTNNEQFF. The complete variable domain, with remaining parts taken from reference TRBV19 and TRBJ2-1, reads DGGITQSPKYLFRKEGQNVTLSCEQNLNHDAMYWYRQDPGQGLRLIYYSQIVNDFQKGDIAEGYSVSREKKESFPLTVTSAQKNPTAFYLCASSFSRDRTNNEQFFGPGTRLTVL.